A single sample gave rise to the 14 T cell receptor beta chains below, sequenced in a study of cytomegalovirus exposure and HLA in healthy donors. Primers included in the PCR were 60 Vbeta and 13 Jbeta primers. Sequenced by immunoSEQ multiplex PCR; TCRdb stores in-frame clones only, minus some. The sample yields approximately 140,000 clones, around 79% seen once. The sample taken for sequencing was PBMCs. These receptors all stem from a human donor in good health.

The chain is built from TRBV7-2 and TRBJ2-7, with 10 nucleotides matching TRBD2. The junction had 10 bases not matched to a gene; V was cut back by 4 bases and J by 7 bases. CDR1 is SGHTA and CDR2 is FQGNSA in the germline V gene. The CDR3 contains 15 residues. The DNA for the CDR3 is TGTGCCAGCAGCTACCAAGCGGGAGGGCCAGGAGAGCAGTACTTC. It is translated as CASSYQAGGPGEQYF.

The chain links TRBV6-4 to TRBJ2-6; tentative D call: TRBD2 (5 bases). CDR1 is MRHNA and CDR2 is SNTAGT in the germline V gene. V lost 2 bases and J 0 bases, leaving 8 bases between the germline ends. The CDR3 contains 16 residues. The CDR3 here is CASSDTRASGANVLTF. Written as DNA, the CDR3 is TGTGCCAGCAGTGACACGAGGGCCTCTGGGGCCAACGTCCTGACTTTC.

In DNA form, the CDR3 reads TGTGCCTGGAGACGGGGGGGTTACGAGCAGTACTTC. This translates into CAWRRGGYEQYF. The rearrangement uses TRBV30 and TRBJ2-7, with 8 bases fitting TRBD2. CDR3 length: 12 residues. The germline V gene encodes CDR1 GTSNPN and CDR2 SVGIG (reference sequence). V shed 3 bases, J shed 4 bases, and the junction held 2 bases outside the gene matches.

J is TRBJ1-2 and V is TRBV5-1, with 7 bases that match TRBD1. J lost 3 bases, V lost 4 bases, and 12 bases had no gene match. The CDR3 length is 16 residues. Per germline, CDR1 SGHRS and CDR2 YFSETQ. DNA for the CDR3: TGCGCCAGCAGCGCAGAAAAGACTACAGGGGACTATGGCTACACCTTC. Its translation is CASSAEKTTGDYGYTF.

A word on this clone: One junction end does not reproduce the germline sequence, and a read error may be involved. The chain couples TRBV7-6 to TRBJ1-2; 9 bases are a match to TRBD1. CDR3 length equals 15 residues. CDR1 is SGHVS and CDR2 is FNYEAQ in the germline V gene. The CDR3 loop reads CASSLAAGTGYGYPF. The CDR3 DNA reads TGTGCCAGCAGCTTAGCGGCCGGGACAGGGTATGGCTACCCCTTC.

This rearrangement joins TRBV6-6 to TRBJ2-5; 11 bases fit TRBD1. The V and J ends lost 0 bases and 5 bases, in that order; junction bases with no gene match: 5. This CDR3 spans 16 amino acids. Germline-derived CDR1 and CDR2 are MNHNY and SVGAGI (reference sequence). CDR3 sequence (DNA): TGTGCCAGCAGTTACTCCCGGACAGGGGGCTCGGAGACCCAGTACTTC. It encodes CASSYSRTGGSETQYF.

Of note for this clone: One end of the junction varies from germline; a read error may be responsible. The chain is built from TRBV27 and TRBJ2-2; 7 bases align to TRBD1. The CDR3 consists of 15 residues. Germline lookup yields CDR1 MNHEY and CDR2 SMNVEV (reference sequence). For the CDR3, the DNA is TGTGCCAGCAGTTTCCAGACAGGGAACGCCGGGGAGCTGTTTTTT. This sequence encodes CASSFQTGNAGELFF.

The gene calls are TRBV10-3 and TRBJ2-1; 8 bases are shared with TRBD2. Germline loops: CDR1 ENHRY, CDR2 SYGVKD. V was pared by 0 bases and J by 7 bases, with 5 bases of the junction left unmatched. The CDR3 loop spans 15 amino acids. The CDR3 DNA follows: TGTGCCATCAGTGAGTCAACGGGAGGGCCGAATGAGCAGTTCTTC. This codes for CAISESTGGPNEQFF.

The gene calls are TRBV7-6 and TRBJ1-1, with TRBD1 matching 8 bases. The V gene's germline CDR1 is SGHVS and CDR2 FNYEAQ. J gave up 1 base and V 5 bases, and 3 bases lay outside the gene matches. The CDR3 extends over 14 amino acids. CDR3 in amino acids: CASSAGTGNTEAFF. The CDR3, as DNA: TGTGCCAGCAGCGCCGGGACAGGGAACACTGAAGCTTTCTTT.

The chain links TRBV30 to TRBJ2-3, with no clear D. In germline, CDR1 is GTSNPN, CDR2 SVGIG (reference sequence). The CDR3 has 10 residues. V lost 2 bases, J lost 9 bases, and 6 bases lay in between. The CDR3 coding sequence is TGTGCCTGGAGTTCCGGGACGCAGTATTTT. This sequence encodes CAWSSGTQYF.

The chain links TRBV6-6 to TRBJ2-1, with 7 bases aligning to TRBD2. Germline-derived CDR1 and CDR2 are MNHNY and SVGAGI (reference sequence). The J segment lost 2 bases and the V segment lost 2 bases, leaving 6 bases of the junction unmatched. The CDR3 covers 16 residues. The CDR3 coding sequence is TGTGCCAGCAGTTACGGGGCCGGGACTACCTACAATGAGCAGTTCTTC. Translation: CASSYGAGTTYNEQFF.

In its sample, this clone was seen a few times. This chain connects TRBV30 to TRBJ1-1, with TRBD1 identical over 7 bases. CDR3 length equals 15 residues. Looked up from germline, CDR1 is GTSNPN and CDR2 is SVGIG (reference sequence). After removal of 0 bases from V and 4 bases from J, the junction contained 8 bases not matched to a gene. CDR3 sequence reads: CAWSVLSTGTTEAFF. CDR3 coding DNA: TGTGCCTGGAGTGTACTCTCGACAGGGACCACTGAAGCTTTCTTT.

V usage is TRBV11-2 and J usage is TRBJ2-6; D is possibly TRBD1 (6 bases). The CDR3 is 16 amino acids. Deletions cut 2 bases from V and 2 bases from J, with 10 bases between. In germline, CDR1 is SGHAT, CDR2 FQNNGV. The CDR3 DNA follows: TGTGCCAGCAGCTTATTTCCAGGGGCTGGGGCCAACGTCCTGACTTTC. Translating it yields CASSLFPGAGANVLTF.

V is TRBV7-9 and J is TRBJ2-5; 8 bases line up with TRBD1. The J call may be in error: the DNA end matches TRBJ2-7 better. From germline, CDR1 is SEHNR and CDR2 FQNEAQ (reference sequence). The CDR3 contains 15 residues. The CDR3 here is CASSLAGQVSYEQYF. The CDR3 bases are TGTGCCAGCAGCTTAGCGGGACAGGTGAGCTACGAGCAGTACTTC.